This TCR beta chain is drawn from a study of shared clonotypes between healthy human individuals. Profiling relied on immunoSEQ multiplex PCR, and the TCRdb table lists in-frame clones only, not all of them. Seen here are roughly 2 million clones, 85% to 95% observed once, and the top ten hold approximately 1.2%. Naive CD8 cells were CD45RO-negative, positively selected for CCR7, excluding terminally differentiated effector memory CD45RA+ cells. The sample comprised naive CD8+ T cells sorted from blood. The TCR comes from a man younger than 30 in good health.

This chain's CDR3 is CASSPIINQPQHF. CDR3 in DNA: TGTGCCAGCAGCCCCATTATCAATCAGCCCCAGCATTTT. The rearrangement joins TRBV6-5 to TRBJ1-5, with no clear D. The germline CDR1 and CDR2 sequences are MNHEY and SVGAGI. CDR3 length: 13 residues. Trimming pared 6 bases from V and 3 bases from J, leaving 9 bases between.